This T cell receptor (beta chain) was sequenced in a study of T cell responses to AZD1222 COVID-19 vaccine (dated by TCRdb to the early 2020s). General notes on the study: AZD1222 recipients whose second dose came at about 4 weeks and those whose second dose came at about 12 weeks were combined into one group, since spike-specific TCR depth and breadth did not differ between the two schedules. Trial participants were enrolled into age subgroups of 18-55, 56-69 and 70-plus years, which contained 148, 28 and 57 TCR-sequenced participants, respectively. TCR sequencing covered approximately 230 trial participants: some 210 given two doses of AZD1222 and 26 given two doses of MenACWY control vaccine. What the research found in general, with its limitations: Most participants were white British and females outnumbered males, and the authors suggested that clonal diversity may have been underestimated. Reportedly, close to half of the unique spike-specific TCRs recognized epitopes lying outside the regions that are mutated in the B.1.351 and B.1.1.7 variants. After two AZD1222 doses, both the breadth and the depth of spike-specific TCRs were significantly higher than at day 0 and than in MenACWY recipients. The 56-69-year group was small, and its depth increase did not reach significance, likely because of low power. Only five to seven AZD1222 recipients were SARS-CoV-2 seropositive at baseline, limiting conclusions about previously exposed vaccinees. No day 14 peak-response samples were available, so repertoires were characterized only after the peak T cell response. CD4 TCRs associated with the vaccine covered the entire spike protein, and the dominant responses were in regions 160-218 and 743-854.

Taken with the paper, the label for time point translates to: baseline before first vaccination. Vaccinee samples were obtained from the UK trials COV001 and COV002, which included a single-blind randomized controlled phase 2/3 trial of AZD1222 (ChAdOx1 nCoV-19) in healthy adults. For TCRbeta chain sequencing, PBMC samples were collected from trial participants at day 0 and at day 28 after the second dose. The CDR3 regions of human TCRbeta chains were analyzed by immunosequencing. Per the source publication's procedure: Repertoire TCRs were checked for matches against a reference library of SARS-CoV-2-specific TCRs that had been generated using the MIRA antigen-specificity platform. Breadth meant the fraction of unique TCRs that were SARS-CoV-2-associated, whereas depth meant the fraction of total T cells that were SARS-CoV-2-associated. Each spike-specific TCR was assigned to its reactive spike region and to a CD4 or CD8 class using the MIRA data. Log10-transformed breadth and depth values were compared by one-way ANOVA with Sidak's multiple comparisons tests. As stored in TCRdb, this immuneACCESS dataset retains in-frame rearrangements with V and J assigned. A fraction of the clones does not appear; measured against another copy, unresolved V genes explain less than half of the discrepancy, and the remainder lacks a known reason. The DNA gave D and trimming, while V, J and clone size come from that table. This sample comprises around 97,000 clones, about 87% of them detected only once. Roughly 20% of the sample comes from the top ten.

V gives up 3 bases and J gives up 11 bases, and the segment between their germline ends measures 11 bases. Per the germline V gene, SGHNT is the CDR1 and YENEEA is the CDR2. Reading from cysteine to phenylalanine, the CDR3 counts 13 amino acids. Only CDR3 DNA is held: 39 bases, read in frame from base 1. On this clone itself: Its cognate antigen has yet to be identified. No base quality information exists; no much larger clone differs at one position.

Rearrangement joined TRBV11-3 to TRBJ1-6, with the D gene uncertain. The sample in question was peripheral blood, obtained on day 0 of AZD1222 vaccination. The clonotype was recovered from an adult in good health. The DNA sequence reads TGTGCCAGCAGCTTCGGCCCAGAGACACCCCTCCACTTT. It specifies CASSFGPETPLHF.